The 12 T cell receptor beta chains listed next were all sequenced from one sample in a study of CD8 T cells in Susac syndrome. RNA amounts of roughly 0.45 to 1 ug underwent reverse transcription with random hexamers. Each CDR3 protein is one row after TCRdb ran MiXCR on the immunoSEQ multiplex PCR reads. The data show some 150,000 distinct CDR3 sequences, less than 95% seen once. Source material: CD4+ T cells from PBMCs. The receptor source for this set is a human donor in good health.

The rearrangement links TRBV30 to TRBJ1-2; TRBD1 might be the D (6 bases). The V gene lost 2 bases and the J gene lost 3 bases, with 16 bases spanning the gap. The CDR3 runs 15 residues. CDR1 and CDR2 from the germline V gene are GTSNPN and SVGIG (reference sequence). Here the CDR3 reads CAWSRESGGDYGYTF. Written as DNA, the CDR3 is TGTGCCTGGAGTAGGGAATCGGGGGGCGACTATGGCTACACCTTC.

The chain joins TRBV20-1 to TRBJ1-1; D unclear. This CDR3 comprises 13 residues. V was clipped by 2 bases and J by 3 bases, with 10 bases between them. The germline V gene has CDR1 DFQATT and CDR2 SNEGSKA (reference sequence). CDR3 residues: CSARSPTHTEAFF. The DNA for the CDR3 is TGCAGTGCTAGAAGTCCGACACACACTGAAGCTTTCTTT.

This chain uses TRBV27 with TRBJ1-2, with unresolved D. Germline values: CDR1 MNHEY, CDR2 SMNVEV (reference sequence). The V and J ends lost 2 bases and 7 bases respectively, with 14 bases between them. The CDR3 length is 14 residues. For the CDR3, the DNA is TGTGCCAGCAGTTTAAGGAAAGGGATCTCTGGCTACACCTTC. Residues: CASSLRKGISGYTF.

A single count supports this clonotype. V and J are TRBV5-4 and TRBJ2-3; 9 nucleotides match TRBD2. The J segment lost 3 bases and the V segment lost 4 bases, leaving 6 bases of the junction unmatched. In germline, CDR1 is SGHNT, CDR2 YYREEE (reference sequence). CDR3 length equals 15 residues. The CDR3 nucleotides read TGTGCCAGCAGCCGCGGCACTAGCGGGACAGATACGCAGTATTTT. This translates into CASSRGTSGTDTQYF.

The chain uses TRBV27 and TRBJ2-7; the D gene is possibly TRBD2 (6 bases). The CDR3 is 13 amino acids. Germline assignment: CDR1 MNHEY and CDR2 SMNVEV (reference sequence). Trimming pared 8 bases from V and 1 base from J, leaving 12 bases between. In nucleotides, the CDR3 is TGTGCCAGCTGGCGGGAAGGATCCTACGAGCAGTACTTC. The encoded protein is CASWREGSYEQYF.

V is TRBV6-1 and J is TRBJ2-7; no firm D call. The germline gives CDR1 MNHNS, CDR2 SASEGT. V lost 2 bases and J lost 5, with 4 bases in between. This CDR3 is built from 11 residues. The CDR3 sequence: CASSELDEQYF. The DNA of the CDR3 is TGTGCCAGCAGTGAACTCGACGAGCAGTACTTC.

This clonotype occurred once. The genes are TRBV28 and TRBJ2-1; TRBD2 matches 7 bases. V shed 7 bases, J shed 7 bases, and the junction held 7 bases outside the gene matches. This CDR3 contains 13 residues. From germline, CDR1 is MDHEN and CDR2 SYDVKM. CDR3 protein: CASTLAAQNEQFF. In DNA form, the CDR3 reads TGTGCCAGCACCCTAGCGGCCCAAAATGAGCAGTTCTTC.

This chain joins TRBV7-2 and TRBJ2-4; TRBD2 matches at 12 bases. Germline assignment: CDR1 SGHTA and CDR2 FQGNSA. CDR3 length: 15 amino acids. The junction had 4 bases not matched to a gene; V was cut back by 7 bases and J by 3 bases. This chain's CDR3 is CASTRLAGDKNIQYF. In DNA form, the CDR3 reads TGTGCCAGCACGCGACTAGCGGGGGACAAAAACATTCAGTACTTC. Using reference TRBV7-2 and TRBJ2-4 for the parts outside the CDR3, the full variable domain is GAGVSQSPSNKVTEKGKDVELRCDPISGHTALYWYRQSLGQGLEFLIYFQGNSAPDKSGLPSDRFSAERTGGSVSTLTIQRTQQEDSAVYLCASTRLAGDKNIQYFGAGTRLSVL.

The V gene is TRBV20-1, the J gene TRBJ2-7, with TRBD1 matching 9 bases. The germline gives CDR1 DFQATT, CDR2 SNEGSKA (reference sequence). The CDR3 has 14 amino acids. Trimming took 3 bases from V and 5 from J; bases not matched to a gene: 8. This chain's CDR3 is CSASRGTGMHEQYF. CDR3 in DNA: TGCAGTGCTAGCCGCGGGACAGGGATGCACGAGCAGTACTTC.

The chain has TRBV28 and TRBJ1-2; D not resolved. V was shortened by 5 bases and J by 6 bases, with 16 bases between the two germline ends. There are 14 residues in the CDR3. Germline assignment: CDR1 MDHEN and CDR2 SYDVKM. CDR3 nucleotide sequence: TGTGCCAGCAGTCCATATCCCGGACGGAATGGCTACACCTTC. It is translated as CASSPYPGRNGYTF.

The CDR3: CASSHRDRYGYTF. As DNA, the CDR3 is TGTGCCAGCAGCCACAGGGATCGTTATGGCTACACCTTC. This chain joins TRBV3-1 and TRBJ1-2; the D gene is possibly TRBD1 (5 bases). Germline CDR1 LGHDT, CDR2 YNNKEL (reference sequence). The V and J ends lost 3 bases and 5 bases respectively, with 10 bases between them. CDR3 length: 13 residues.

This chain connects TRBV18 to TRBJ1-1; D is possibly TRBD1 (6 bases). The CDR3 sequence is 17 residues long. CDR1 and CDR2 (germline): KGHSH, LQKENI. Trimming took off 1 base at V and 0 bases at J, with 15 bases between the two ends. The CDR3 reads CASSPLHAGAVNTEAFF. Written as DNA, the CDR3 is TGTGCCAGCTCACCACTCCATGCGGGGGCGGTGAACACTGAAGCTTTCTTT.